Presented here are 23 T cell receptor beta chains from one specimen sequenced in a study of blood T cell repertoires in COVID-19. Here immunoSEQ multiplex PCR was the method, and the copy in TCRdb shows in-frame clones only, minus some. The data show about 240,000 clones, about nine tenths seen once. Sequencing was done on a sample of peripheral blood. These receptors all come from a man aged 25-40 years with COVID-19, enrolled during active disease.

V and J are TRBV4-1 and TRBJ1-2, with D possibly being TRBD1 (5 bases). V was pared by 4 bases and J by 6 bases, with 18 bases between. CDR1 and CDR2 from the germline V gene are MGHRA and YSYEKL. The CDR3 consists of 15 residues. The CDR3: CASSPPIKPGDGYTF. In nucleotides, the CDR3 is TGCGCCAGCAGCCCCCCGATCAAACCGGGGGATGGCTACACCTTC.

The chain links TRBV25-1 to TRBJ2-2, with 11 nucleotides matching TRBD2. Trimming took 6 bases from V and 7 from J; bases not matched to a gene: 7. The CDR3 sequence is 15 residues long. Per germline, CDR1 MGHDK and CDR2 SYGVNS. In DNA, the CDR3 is TGTGCCAGCAGAGCGACTAGCGGGGTGGGCGGGGAGCTGTTTTTT. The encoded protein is CASRATSGVGGELFF.

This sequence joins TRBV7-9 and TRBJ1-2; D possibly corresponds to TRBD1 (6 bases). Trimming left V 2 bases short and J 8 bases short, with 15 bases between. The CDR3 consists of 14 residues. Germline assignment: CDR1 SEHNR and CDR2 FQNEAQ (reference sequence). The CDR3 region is CASSLPIQGGGYTF. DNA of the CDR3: TGTGCCAGCAGCTTACCCATACAGGGAGGGGGCTACACCTTC.

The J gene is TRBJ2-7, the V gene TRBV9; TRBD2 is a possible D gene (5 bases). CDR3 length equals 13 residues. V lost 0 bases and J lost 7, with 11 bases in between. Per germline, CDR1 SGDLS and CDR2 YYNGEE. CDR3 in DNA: TGTGCCAGCAGCGTAGGGAGCGGAACGGAGCAGTACTTC. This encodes CASSVGSGTEQYF.

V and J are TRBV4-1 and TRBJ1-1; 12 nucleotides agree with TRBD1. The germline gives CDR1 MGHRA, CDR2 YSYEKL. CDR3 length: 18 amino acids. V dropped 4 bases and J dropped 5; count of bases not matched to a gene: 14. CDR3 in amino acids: CASSRTGTGGEAGTEAFF. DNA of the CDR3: TGCGCCAGCAGCCGAACCGGGACAGGGGGCGAAGCTGGAACTGAAGCTTTCTTT.

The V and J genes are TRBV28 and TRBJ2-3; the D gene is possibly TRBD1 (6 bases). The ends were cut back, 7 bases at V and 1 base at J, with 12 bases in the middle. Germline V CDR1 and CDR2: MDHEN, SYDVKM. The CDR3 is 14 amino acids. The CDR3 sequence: CASTLTGGTDTQYF. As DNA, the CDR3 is TGTGCCAGCACCCTGACAGGAGGCACAGATACGCAGTATTTT.

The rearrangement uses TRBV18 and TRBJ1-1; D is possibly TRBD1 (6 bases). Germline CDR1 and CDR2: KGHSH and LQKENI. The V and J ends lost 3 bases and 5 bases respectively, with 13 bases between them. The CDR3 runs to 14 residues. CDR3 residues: CASSPGGGVTEAFF. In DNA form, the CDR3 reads TGTGCCAGCTCACCTGGGGGGGGCGTGACTGAAGCTTTCTTT.

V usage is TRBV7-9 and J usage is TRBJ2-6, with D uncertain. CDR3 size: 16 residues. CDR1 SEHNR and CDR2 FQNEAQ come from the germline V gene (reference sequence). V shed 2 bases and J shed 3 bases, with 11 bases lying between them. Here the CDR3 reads CASSLLIRGGANVLTF. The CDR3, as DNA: TGTGCCAGCAGCTTATTAATACGAGGTGGGGCCAACGTCCTGACTTTC.

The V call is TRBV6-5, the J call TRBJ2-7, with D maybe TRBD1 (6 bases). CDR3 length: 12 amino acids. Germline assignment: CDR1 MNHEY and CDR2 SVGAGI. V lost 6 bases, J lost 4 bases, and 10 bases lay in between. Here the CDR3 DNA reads TGTGCCAGCAGCTTACAGGGTTACGAGCAGTACTTC. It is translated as CASSLQGYEQYF.

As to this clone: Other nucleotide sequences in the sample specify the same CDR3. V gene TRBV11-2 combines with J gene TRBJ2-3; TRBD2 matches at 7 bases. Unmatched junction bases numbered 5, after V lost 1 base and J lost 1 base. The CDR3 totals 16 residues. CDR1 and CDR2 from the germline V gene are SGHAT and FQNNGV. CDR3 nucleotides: TGTGCCAGCAGCTTAGTGGGGCTAGCGGGCACAGATACGCAGTATTTT. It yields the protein CASSLVGLAGTDTQYF.

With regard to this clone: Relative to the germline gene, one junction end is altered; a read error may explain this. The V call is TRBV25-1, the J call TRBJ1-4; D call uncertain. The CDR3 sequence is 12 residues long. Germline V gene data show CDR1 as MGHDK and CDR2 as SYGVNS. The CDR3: CASSDSLIGHVF. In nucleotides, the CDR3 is TGTGCCAGCAGTGACTCCCTTATTGGGCACGTTTTT.

The chain's CDR3 is CASSAGTGGYNEQFF. The CDR3, as DNA: TGTGCCAGCAGTGCCGGGACAGGGGGTTACAATGAGCAGTTCTTC. The V call is TRBV2, the J call TRBJ2-1; 11 bases match TRBD1. After removal of 4 bases from V and 4 bases from J, the junction contained 3 bases not matched to a gene. Per the germline V gene, CDR1 is SNHLY and CDR2 is FYNNEI. The CDR3 loop spans 15 amino acids.

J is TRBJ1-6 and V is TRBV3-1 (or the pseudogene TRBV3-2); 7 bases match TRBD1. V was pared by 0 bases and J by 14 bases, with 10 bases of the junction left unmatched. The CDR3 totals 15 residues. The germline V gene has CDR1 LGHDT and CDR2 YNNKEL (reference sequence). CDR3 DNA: TGTGCCAGCAGCCAAGAGTATAGGGGGCCCGGAGCCCTCCACTTT. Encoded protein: CASSQEYRGPGALHF.

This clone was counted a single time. The CDR3 coding sequence is TGTGCCAGCTCACCATCGCGGGGGCTAGTAATTGGGGCCCATGAGACCCAGTACTTC. This encodes CASSPSRGLVIGAHETQYF. The chain links TRBV18 to TRBJ2-5, with D perhaps matching TRBD2 (7 bases). Trimming shortened V by 2 bases and J by 5 bases, and 27 bases separated the two germline ends. This CDR3 is built from 19 residues. Germline CDR1 KGHSH, CDR2 LQKENI.

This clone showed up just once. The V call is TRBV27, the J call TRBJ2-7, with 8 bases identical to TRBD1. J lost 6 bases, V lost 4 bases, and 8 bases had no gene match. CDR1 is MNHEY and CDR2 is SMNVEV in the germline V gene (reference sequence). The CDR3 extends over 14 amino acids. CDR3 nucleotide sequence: TGTGCCAGCAGTTACGGACAGGGATGGCGCGAGCAGTACTTC. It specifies CASSYGQGWREQYF.

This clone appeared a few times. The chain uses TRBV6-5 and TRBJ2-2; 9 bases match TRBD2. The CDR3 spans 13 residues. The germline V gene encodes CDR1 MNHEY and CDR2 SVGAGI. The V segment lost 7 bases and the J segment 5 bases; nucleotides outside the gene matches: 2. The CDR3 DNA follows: TGTGCCAGCAAGCGGGGGGAAACCGGGGAGCTGTTTTTT. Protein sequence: CASKRGETGELFF.

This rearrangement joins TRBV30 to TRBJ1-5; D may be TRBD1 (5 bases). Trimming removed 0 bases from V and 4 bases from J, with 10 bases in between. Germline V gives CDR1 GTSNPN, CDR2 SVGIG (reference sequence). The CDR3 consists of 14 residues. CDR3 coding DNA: TGTGCCTGGAGTGTAATGACAGCGAATCAGCCCCAGCATTTT. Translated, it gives CAWSVMTANQPQHF.

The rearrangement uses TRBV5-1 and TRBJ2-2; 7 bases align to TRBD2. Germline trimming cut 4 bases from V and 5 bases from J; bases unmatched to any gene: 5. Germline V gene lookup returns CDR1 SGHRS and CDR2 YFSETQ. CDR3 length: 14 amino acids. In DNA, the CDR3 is TGCGCCAGCAGCATGACACTAGCGACCGGGGAGCTGTTTTTT. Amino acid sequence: CASSMTLATGELFF.

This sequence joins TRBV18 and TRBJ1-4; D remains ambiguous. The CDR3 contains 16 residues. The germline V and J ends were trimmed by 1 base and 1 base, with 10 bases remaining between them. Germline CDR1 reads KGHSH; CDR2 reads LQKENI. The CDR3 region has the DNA TGTGCCAGCTCACCACAGGGAGGGAGAACTAATGAAAAACTGTTTTTT. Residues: CASSPQGGRTNEKLFF.

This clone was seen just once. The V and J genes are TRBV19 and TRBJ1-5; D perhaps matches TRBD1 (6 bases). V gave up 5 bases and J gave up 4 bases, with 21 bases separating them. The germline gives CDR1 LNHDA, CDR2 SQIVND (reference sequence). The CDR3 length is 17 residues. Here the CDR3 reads CASSLPGTQSGNQPQHF. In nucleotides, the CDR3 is TGTGCCAGTAGTCTCCCGGGGACACAAAGCGGAAATCAGCCCCAGCATTTT.

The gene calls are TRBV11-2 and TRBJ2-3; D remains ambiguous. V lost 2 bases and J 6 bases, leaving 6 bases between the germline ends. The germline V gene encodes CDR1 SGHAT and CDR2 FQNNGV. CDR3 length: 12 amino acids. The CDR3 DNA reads TGTGCCAGCAGCTTATACTTTGATACGCAGTATTTT. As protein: CASSLYFDTQYF.

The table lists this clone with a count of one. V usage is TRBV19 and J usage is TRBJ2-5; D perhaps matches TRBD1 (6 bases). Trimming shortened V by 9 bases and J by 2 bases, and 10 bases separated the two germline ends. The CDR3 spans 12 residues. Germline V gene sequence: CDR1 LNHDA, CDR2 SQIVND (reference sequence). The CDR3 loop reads CASRDIQETQYF. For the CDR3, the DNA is TGTGCCAGCCGGGACATACAAGAGACCCAGTACTTC.

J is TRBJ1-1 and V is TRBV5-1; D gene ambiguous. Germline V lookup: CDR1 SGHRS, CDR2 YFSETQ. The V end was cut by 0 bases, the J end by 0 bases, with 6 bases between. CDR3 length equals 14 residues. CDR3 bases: TGCGCCAGCAGCTTGGCTAGCCTGAACACTGAAGCTTTCTTT. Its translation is CASSLASLNTEAFF.